The 30 T cell receptor beta chains presented below share a single source sample, sequenced in a study of blood T cell repertoires in COVID-19 (TCRdb year 2020). The library was obtained by the immunoSEQ multiplex PCR assay. TCRdb mirrors the immuneACCESS table, restricted to in-frame sequences. Some clones are absent from its copies; in checked studies, under half trace to an unresolved V gene, and the reason for the others is unknown. Recorded for this sample are 70,000 to 95,000 clones; roughly 80% of them occurred a single time. Around 12% of the sample is held by the ten biggest clonotypes. The sequencing sample was made of peripheral blood. The receptors here all came from a woman between 35 and 50 years old with active or convalescent COVID-19.

The chain employs TRBV5-1 and TRBJ1-1; TRBD1 matches at 11 bases. The V and J ends lost 3 bases and 1 base, in that order; junction bases with no gene match: 2. This CDR3 comprises 15 residues. Germline V gene data show CDR1 as SGHRS and CDR2 as YFSETQ. The CDR3 spells CASSSGTGGNTEAFF. CDR3 coding DNA: TGCGCCAGCAGCTCAGGGACAGGGGGGAACACTGAAGCTTTCTTT.

The chain combines TRBV7-3 with TRBJ2-5, with D perhaps TRBD1 (6 bases). V lost 5 bases, J lost 2 bases, and 15 bases lay in between. Germline-derived CDR1 and CDR2 are SGHTA and FQGTGA. The CDR3 contains 15 residues. CDR3 in amino acids: CASSQLQGPQETQYF. CDR3 DNA: TGTGCCAGCAGCCAACTACAGGGACCACAAGAGACCCAGTACTTC.

The chain uses TRBV28 and TRBJ1-3, with 7 bases aligning to TRBD1. This CDR3 contains 16 residues. With 4 bases clipped from V and 4 bases from J, the junction kept 10 bases outside the gene matches. Germline V gene lookup returns CDR1 MDHEN and CDR2 SYDVKM. CDR3 in amino acids: CASSSPATGTGNTIYF. The CDR3 nucleotides read TGTGCCAGCAGTTCACCGGCGACAGGGACCGGAAACACCATATATTTT.

V and J are TRBV7-9 and TRBJ2-1; no definite D call. The CDR3 runs to 13 residues. V was trimmed by 5 bases and J by 1 base, leaving 6 bases between them. Germline CDR1 SEHNR, CDR2 FQNEAQ (reference sequence). CDR3 region: CASSGVSYNEQFF. The CDR3 nucleotides are TGTGCCAGCAGCGGAGTTTCCTACAATGAGCAGTTCTTC.

This clone was counted only a few times. The rearrangement joins TRBV5-5 to TRBJ1-4, with D unresolved. CDR1 is SGHKS and CDR2 is YYEKEE in the germline V gene (reference sequence). V was trimmed by 1 base and J by 0 bases, leaving 7 bases between them. The CDR3 is 15 amino acids. As DNA, the CDR3 is TGTGCCAGCAGCTTGAGAGGATCAACTAATGAAAAACTGTTTTTT. This sequence encodes CASSLRGSTNEKLFF.

In this sample, this clone turned up once. The V call is TRBV6-5, the J call TRBJ2-3; 9 positions match TRBD2. Germline V gene sequence: CDR1 MNHEY, CDR2 SVGAGI. Germline trimming cut 6 bases from V and 6 bases from J; bases unmatched to any gene: 10. This CDR3 is 15 amino acids long. This CDR3 reads CASRALAGVGDTQYF. The DNA of the CDR3 is TGTGCCAGCAGGGCCTTAGCGGGAGTTGGGGATACGCAGTATTTT.

This clone was picked up a small number of times. The V gene is TRBV7-2, the J gene TRBJ2-5; 7 bases are a match to TRBD1. Germline CDR1 reads SGHTA; CDR2 reads FQGNSA. This CDR3 has 15 residues. The junction had 7 bases not matched to a gene; V was cut back by 2 bases and J by 4 bases. The CDR3, as DNA: TGTGCCAGCAGCTTACAAGACAGGGTTGGAGAGACCCAGTACTTC. This gives the protein CASSLQDRVGETQYF.

In its sample, this clone was seen once. The chain links TRBV7-2 to TRBJ2-1, with 11 nucleotides matching TRBD1. V lost 4 bases and J lost 7; bases outside the gene matches: 6. Germline V gene lookup returns CDR1 SGHTA and CDR2 FQGNSA. This CDR3 is 15 amino acids long. The CDR3 region is CASSYGQGAANEQFF. In DNA, the CDR3 is TGTGCCAGCAGCTACGGACAGGGGGCAGCAAATGAGCAGTTCTTC.

The chain combines TRBV11-2 with TRBJ1-2; maybe TRBD1 (6 bases). Germline V CDR1 and CDR2: SGHAT, FQNNGV. The CDR3 loop spans 14 amino acids. V gave up 0 bases and J gave up 4 bases, with 9 bases separating them. The CDR3 sequence is CASSLDRGPYGYTF. DNA of the CDR3: TGTGCCAGCAGCTTAGACAGGGGCCCCTATGGCTACACCTTC.

The genes are TRBV9 and TRBJ2-1; 9 nucleotides match TRBD1. Germline CDR1 and CDR2: SGDLS and YYNGEE. V gave up 0 bases and J gave up 3 bases; unmatched junction bases: 7. The CDR3 has 17 residues. The CDR3 nucleotides read TGTGCCAGCAGCGTAGCGATGGGACAGGGTGGCTACAATGAGCAGTTCTTC. Translation gives CASSVAMGQGGYNEQFF.

V gene TRBV18 combines with J gene TRBJ2-7, with 10 bases aligning to TRBD1. The CDR3 is 15 amino acids. The germline V gene has CDR1 KGHSH and CDR2 LQKENI. V was clipped by 5 bases and J by 7 bases; unmatched bases: 11. The CDR3 nucleotides are TGTGCCAGCTCAACCGCCGGGACAGGGGTCCGGGAGCAGTACTTC. It encodes CASSTAGTGVREQYF.

This clone is categorized as medium-sized. V is TRBV6-1 and J is TRBJ1-4, with 7 bases aligning to TRBD1. Germline V lookup: CDR1 MNHNS, CDR2 SASEGT. The CDR3 runs to 15 residues. With V trimmed by 3 bases and J by 8 bases, 9 bases remained unmatched. The CDR3 bases are TGTGCCAGCAGTGATAGACAGGGTATAAACGAAAAACTGTTTTTT. Translation: CASSDRQGINEKLFF.

The chain couples TRBV10-3 to TRBJ2-5; maybe TRBD2 (6 bases). V gave up 4 bases and J gave up 1 base, with 10 bases separating them. This CDR3 region has 14 residues. Germline loops: CDR1 ENHRY, CDR2 SYGVKD. The CDR3, as DNA: TGTGCCATCAGTGTGCGGGGCTCCCAAGAGACCCAGTACTTC. It codes for CAISVRGSQETQYF.

This chain joins TRBV7-2 and TRBJ2-3; TRBD2 matches 14 bases. In germline, CDR1 is SGHTA, CDR2 FQGNSA. V lost 3 bases, J lost 4 bases, and 6 bases stayed unmatched. This CDR3 has 17 amino acids. The CDR3 nucleotides read TGTGCCAGCAGCTTCGGGACTAGCGGGAGTGGGGCAGATACGCAGTATTTT. This encodes CASSFGTSGSGADTQYF.

The chain uses TRBV6-2 or TRBV6-3 and TRBJ2-3; D remains unclear. Germline V gene sequence: CDR1 MNHEY, CDR2 SVGEGT. The germline V and J ends were trimmed by 4 bases and 3 bases, with 8 bases remaining between them. This CDR3 is 13 amino acids long. The CDR3 loop is CASSSGRTDTQYF. CDR3 DNA sequence: TGTGCCAGCAGTTCCGGCAGGACAGATACGCAGTATTTT.

The chain uses TRBV18 and TRBJ2-7; TRBD2 aligns across 8 bases. The CDR3 has 16 residues. The germline CDR1 and CDR2 sequences are KGHSH and LQKENI. Trimming cost V 5 bases and J 7 bases; bases outside gene matches: 16. The CDR3 sequence is CASSLSGLGGSGEQYF. CDR3 DNA: TGTGCCAGCTCATTGTCGGGACTAGGTGGCTCAGGGGAGCAGTACTTC.

The V call is TRBV9, the J call TRBJ1-5; tentatively, D is TRBD1 (5 bases). CDR3 length: 13 amino acids. V dropped 3 bases and J dropped 1 base, with 5 bases sitting between them. Germline loops: CDR1 SGDLS, CDR2 YYNGEE. As DNA, the CDR3 is TGTGCCAGCAGCGGGGGCAGCAATCAGCCCCAGCATTTT. It codes for CASSGGSNQPQHF.

The rearrangement uses TRBV6-1 and TRBJ1-4; TRBD1 aligns across 8 bases. The CDR3 sequence is 18 residues long. Looked up from germline, CDR1 is MNHNS and CDR2 is SASEGT. The trim removed 0 bases at V and 0 bases at J, leaving 6 bases unmatched. The chain's CDR3 is CASSEANRGSATNEKLFF. CDR3 sequence (DNA): TGTGCCAGCAGTGAAGCGAACAGGGGGTCTGCAACTAATGAAAAACTGTTTTTT.

The table lists this clone with a count of one. This rearrangement joins TRBV11-2 to TRBJ2-7; maybe TRBD1 (5 bases). CDR1 and CDR2 (germline): SGHAT, FQNNGV. The ends were cut back, 3 bases at V and 3 bases at J, with 18 bases in the middle. The CDR3 is 16 residues long. The CDR3 region has the DNA TGTGCCAGCAGCTTTGACAGCCCAGACCAATACTACGAGCAGTACTTC. Translation: CASSFDSPDQYYEQYF. The whole variable domain, filled in from reference TRBV11-2 and TRBJ2-7, reads EAGVAQSPRYKIIEKRQSVAFWCNPISGHATLYWYQQILGQGPKLLIQFQNNGVVDDSQLPKDRFSAERLKGVDSTLKIQPAKLEDSAVYLCASSFDSPDQYYEQYFGPGTRLTVT.

The V gene is TRBV7-9, the J gene TRBJ2-7; D unresolved. The CDR3 is made up of 13 amino acids. Trimming removed 4 bases at V and 0 bases at J, with 7 bases between. Germline loops: CDR1 SEHNR, CDR2 FQNEAQ (reference sequence). The CDR3 DNA sequence: TGTGCCAGCAGCTCCCTAGGCTCCTACGAGCAGTACTTC. This gives the protein CASSSLGSYEQYF.

V and J are TRBV12-3 or TRBV12-4 and TRBJ1-1; no clear D. V was shortened by 6 bases and J by 10 bases, with 15 bases between the two germline ends. The CDR3 totals 12 residues. CDR3 residues: CASSRSTVGAFF. CDR3 nucleotide sequence: TGTGCCAGCAGCCGGAGCACCGTGGGAGCTTTCTTT.

This clone was detected only once. The chain is built from TRBV27 and TRBJ2-7; maybe TRBD2 (5 bases). The CDR3 extends over 15 amino acids. V lost 4 bases, J lost 5 bases, and 18 bases lay in between. Looked up from germline, CDR1 is MNHEY and CDR2 is SMNVEV (reference sequence). The DNA for the CDR3 is TGTGCCAGCAGTTCTAGAGGGAACTTTGCTCACGAGCAGTACTTC. Amino acids: CASSSRGNFAHEQYF.

This sequence joins TRBV11-3 and TRBJ2-7; D is uncertain. Germline values: CDR1 SGHNT, CDR2 YENEEA. V was trimmed by 1 base and J by 0 bases, leaving 10 bases between them. The CDR3 has 15 residues. CDR3 region: CASSLVADSSYEQYF. CDR3 coding DNA: TGTGCCAGCAGCTTAGTGGCGGATAGCTCCTACGAGCAGTACTTC.

This chain uses TRBV28 with TRBJ1-5; D unresolved. The CDR3 has 13 residues. V was trimmed by 2 bases and J by 6 bases, leaving 8 bases between them. Germline V CDR1 and CDR2: MDHEN, SYDVKM. CDR3 residues: CASSLVERQPQHF. CDR3 in DNA: TGTGCCAGCAGTTTAGTTGAGCGTCAGCCCCAGCATTTT.

The chain carries TRBV24-1 and TRBJ2-2, with D tentatively TRBD1 (6 bases). CDR3 size: 14 residues. Deletions cut 6 bases from V and 2 bases from J, with 9 bases between. CDR1 and CDR2 from the germline V gene are KGHDR and SFDVKD. CDR3 loop: CATSKGQNTGELFF. CDR3 sequence (DNA): TGTGCCACCAGTAAGGGACAAAACACCGGGGAGCTGTTTTTT.

V and J are TRBV6-2 or TRBV6-3 and TRBJ1-6; D gene uncertain. This CDR3 contains 16 residues. The V and J ends lost 2 bases and 0 bases respectively, with 8 bases between them. CDR1 is MNHEY, CDR2 SVGEGT, per germline. As DNA, the CDR3 is TGTGCCAGCAGTTACGGGAGGAGCTCCTATAATTCACCCCTCCACTTT. It encodes CASSYGRSSYNSPLHF.

J is TRBJ2-2 and V is TRBV28, with 9 bases fitting TRBD2. The CDR3 is made up of 15 amino acids. The V segment lost 6 bases and the J segment 4 bases; nucleotides outside the gene matches: 6. Germline CDR1 reads MDHEN; CDR2 reads SYDVKM. The CDR3 region has the DNA TGTGCCAGCAGCCGCGGGGGGGTGATCACCGGGGAGCTGTTTTTT. Its translation is CASSRGGVITGELFF.

This sequence joins TRBV6-4 and TRBJ1-1; TRBD1 matches 8 bases. CDR3 length: 14 amino acids. V shed 3 bases, J shed 12 bases, and the junction held 12 bases outside the gene matches. The germline V gene encodes CDR1 MRHNA and CDR2 SNTAGT. The CDR3 DNA reads TGTGCCAGCAGTGAAGGGGCAGGGGGCGCGATTACTTTCTTT. Its translation: CASSEGAGGAITFF.

Only one count was recorded for this clone. This chain links TRBV4-1 with TRBJ1-2, with 9 bases matching TRBD1. Trimming cost V 2 bases and J 4 bases; bases outside gene matches: 5. The CDR3 length is 15 residues. Germline assignment: CDR1 MGHRA and CDR2 YSYEKL. CDR3 DNA: TGCGCCAGCAGCCAAACCGGGACAGGGAGCTATGGCTACACCTTC. This gives the protein CASSQTGTGSYGYTF.

This clone was seen once. In nucleotides, the CDR3 is TGCACCAGCAGCCAAGAAGGGGCAGTTGGAGGGTCCCTTAACTCTGGAAACACCATATATTTT. It codes for CTSSQEGAVGGSLNSGNTIYF. The J gene is TRBJ1-3, the V gene TRBV1. TRBV1 is a documented pseudogene. The CDR3 extends over 21 amino acids.